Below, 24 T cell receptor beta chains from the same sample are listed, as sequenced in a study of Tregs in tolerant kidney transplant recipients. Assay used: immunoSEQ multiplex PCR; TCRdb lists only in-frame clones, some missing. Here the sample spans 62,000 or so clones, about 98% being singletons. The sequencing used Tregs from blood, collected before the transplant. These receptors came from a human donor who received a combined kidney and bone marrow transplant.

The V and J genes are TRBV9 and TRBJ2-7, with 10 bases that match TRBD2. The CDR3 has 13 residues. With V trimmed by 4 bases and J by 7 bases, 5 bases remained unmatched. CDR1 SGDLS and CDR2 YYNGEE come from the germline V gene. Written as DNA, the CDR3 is TGTGCCAGCAGCTTTTCGGGACTAGCGGAGCAGTACTTC. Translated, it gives CASSFSGLAEQYF.

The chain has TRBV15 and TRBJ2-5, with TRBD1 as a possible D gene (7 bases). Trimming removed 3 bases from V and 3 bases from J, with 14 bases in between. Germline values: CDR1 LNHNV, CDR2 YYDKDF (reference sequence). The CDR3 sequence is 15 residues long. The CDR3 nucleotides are TGTGCCACCAGCAGGGGCGGGACAGTAAAAGAGACCCAGTACTTC. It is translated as CATSRGGTVKETQYF.

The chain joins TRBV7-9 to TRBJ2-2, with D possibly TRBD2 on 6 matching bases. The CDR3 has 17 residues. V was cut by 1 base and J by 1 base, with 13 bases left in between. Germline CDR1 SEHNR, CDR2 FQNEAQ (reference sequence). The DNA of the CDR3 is TGTGCCAGCAGCTTAGTGGATTGGGGGGAGAACACCGGGGAGCTGTTTTTT. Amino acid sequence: CASSLVDWGENTGELFF.

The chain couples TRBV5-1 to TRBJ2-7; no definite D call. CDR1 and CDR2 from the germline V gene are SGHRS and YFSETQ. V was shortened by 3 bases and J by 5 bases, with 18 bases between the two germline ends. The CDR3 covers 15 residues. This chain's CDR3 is CASSSPGEGRHEQYF. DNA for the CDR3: TGCGCCAGCAGCTCCCCGGGTGAAGGTCGCCACGAGCAGTACTTC.

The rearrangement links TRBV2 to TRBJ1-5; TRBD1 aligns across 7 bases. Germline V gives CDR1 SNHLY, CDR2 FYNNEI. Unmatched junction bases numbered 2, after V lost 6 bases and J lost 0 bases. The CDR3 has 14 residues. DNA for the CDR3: TGTGCCAGCAGGGGACAGTATAGCAATCAGCCCCAGCATTTT. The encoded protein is CASRGQYSNQPQHF.

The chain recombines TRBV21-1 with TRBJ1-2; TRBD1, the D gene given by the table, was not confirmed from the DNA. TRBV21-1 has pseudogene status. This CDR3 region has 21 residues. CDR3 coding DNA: TGTGCCAGCAGCAGCCGACCCCCCACAGGGGGCGAGGCCACCGGGCCATATGGCTACACCTTC. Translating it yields CASSSRPPTGGEATGPYGYTF.

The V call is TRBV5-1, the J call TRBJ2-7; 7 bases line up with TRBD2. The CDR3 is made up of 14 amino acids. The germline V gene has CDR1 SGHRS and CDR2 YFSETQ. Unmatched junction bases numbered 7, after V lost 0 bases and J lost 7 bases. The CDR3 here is CASSLASGNGEQYF. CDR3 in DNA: TGCGCCAGCAGCTTGGCTAGCGGAAACGGGGAGCAGTACTTC.

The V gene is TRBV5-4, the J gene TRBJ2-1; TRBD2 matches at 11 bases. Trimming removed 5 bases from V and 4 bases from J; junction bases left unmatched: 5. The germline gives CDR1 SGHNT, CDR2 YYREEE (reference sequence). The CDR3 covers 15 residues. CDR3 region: CASSPSGRRYNEQFF. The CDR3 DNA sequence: TGTGCCAGCAGTCCTAGCGGGAGGCGGTACAATGAGCAGTTCTTC. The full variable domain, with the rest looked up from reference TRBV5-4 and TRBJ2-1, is ETGVTQSPTHLIKTRGQQVTLRCSSQSGHNTVSWYQQALGQGPQFIFQYYREEENGRGNFPPRFSGLQFPNYSSELNVNALELDDSALYLCASSPSGRRYNEQFFGPGTRLTVL.

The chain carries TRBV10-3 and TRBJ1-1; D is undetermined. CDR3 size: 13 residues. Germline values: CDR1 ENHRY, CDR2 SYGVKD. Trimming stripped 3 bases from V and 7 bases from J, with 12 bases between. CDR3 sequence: CAISDPRVSEAFF. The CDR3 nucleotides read TGTGCCATCAGTGATCCGAGGGTGAGTGAAGCTTTCTTT.

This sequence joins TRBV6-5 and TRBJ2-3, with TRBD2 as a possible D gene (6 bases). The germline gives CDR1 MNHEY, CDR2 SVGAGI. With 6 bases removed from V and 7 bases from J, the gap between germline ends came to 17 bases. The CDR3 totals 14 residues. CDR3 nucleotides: TGTGCCAGCAGAAGGTCTCTAGCGTTGCATACGCAGTATTTT. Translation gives CASRRSLALHTQYF.

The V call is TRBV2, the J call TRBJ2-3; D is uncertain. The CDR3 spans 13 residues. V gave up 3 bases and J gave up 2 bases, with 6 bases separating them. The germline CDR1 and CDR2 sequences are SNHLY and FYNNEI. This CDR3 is CASSDRNTDTQYF. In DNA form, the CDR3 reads TGTGCCAGCAGTGACAGAAACACAGATACGCAGTATTTT.

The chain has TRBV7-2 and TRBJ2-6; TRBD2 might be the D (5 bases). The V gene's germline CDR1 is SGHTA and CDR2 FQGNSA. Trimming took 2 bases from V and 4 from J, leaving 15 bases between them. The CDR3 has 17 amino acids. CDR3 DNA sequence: TGTGCCAGCAGCTTATCTGTCCGGGGTAGAGGGGCCAACGTCCTGACTTTC. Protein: CASSLSVRGRGANVLTF.

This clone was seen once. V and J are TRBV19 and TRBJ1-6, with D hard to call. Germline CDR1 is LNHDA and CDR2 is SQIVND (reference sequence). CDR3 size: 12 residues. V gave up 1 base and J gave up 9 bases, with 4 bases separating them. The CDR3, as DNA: TGTGCCAGTAGTATAGCGGGTTCACCCCTCCACTTT. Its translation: CASSIAGSPLHF.

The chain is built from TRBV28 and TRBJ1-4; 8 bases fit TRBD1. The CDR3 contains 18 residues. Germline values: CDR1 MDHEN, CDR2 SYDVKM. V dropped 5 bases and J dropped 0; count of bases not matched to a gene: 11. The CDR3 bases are TGTGCCAGCAGTCCCATGGGACAGGCCGGACCAACTAATGAAAAACTGTTTTTT. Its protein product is CASSPMGQAGPTNEKLFF.

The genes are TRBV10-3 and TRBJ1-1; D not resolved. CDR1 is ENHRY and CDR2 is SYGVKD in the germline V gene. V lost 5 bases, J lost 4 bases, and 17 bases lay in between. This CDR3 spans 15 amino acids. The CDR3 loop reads CAISRTEGFGTEAFF. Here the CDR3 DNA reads TGTGCCATCAGTCGGACGGAGGGCTTTGGCACTGAAGCTTTCTTT.

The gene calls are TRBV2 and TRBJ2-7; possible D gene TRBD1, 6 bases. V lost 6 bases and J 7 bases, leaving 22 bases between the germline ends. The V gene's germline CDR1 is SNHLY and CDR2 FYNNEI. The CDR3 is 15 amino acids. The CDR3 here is CASRTDSLRGREQYF. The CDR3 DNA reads TGTGCCAGCAGAACGGACTCCCTCAGGGGAAGGGAGCAGTACTTC.

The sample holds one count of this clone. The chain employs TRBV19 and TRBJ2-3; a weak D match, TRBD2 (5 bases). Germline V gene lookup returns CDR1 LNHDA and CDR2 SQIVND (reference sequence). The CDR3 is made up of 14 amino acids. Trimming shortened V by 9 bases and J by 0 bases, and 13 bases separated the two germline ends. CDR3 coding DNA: TGTGCCAGCAAACTAGACACTAGCACAGATACGCAGTATTTT. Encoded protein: CASKLDTSTDTQYF. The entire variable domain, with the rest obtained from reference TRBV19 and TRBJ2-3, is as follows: DGGITQSPKYLFRKEGQNVTLSCEQNLNHDAMYWYRQDPGQGLRLIYYSQIVNDFQKGDIAEGYSVSREKKESFPLTVTSAQKNPTAFYLCASKLDTSTDTQYFGPGTRLTVL.

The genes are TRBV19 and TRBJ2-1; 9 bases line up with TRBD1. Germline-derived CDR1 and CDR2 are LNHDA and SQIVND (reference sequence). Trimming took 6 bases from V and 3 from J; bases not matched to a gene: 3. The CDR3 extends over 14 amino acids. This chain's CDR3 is CASRGTGSYNEQFF. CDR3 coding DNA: TGTGCCAGTAGGGGGACAGGGAGCTACAATGAGCAGTTCTTC.

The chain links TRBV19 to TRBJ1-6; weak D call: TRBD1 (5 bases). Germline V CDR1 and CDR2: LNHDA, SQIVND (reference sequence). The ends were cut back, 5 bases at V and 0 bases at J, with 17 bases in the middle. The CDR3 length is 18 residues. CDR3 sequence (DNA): TGTGCCAGTAGTCCACGGGACTTATCGAGCTCCTATAATTCACCCCTCCACTTT. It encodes CASSPRDLSSSYNSPLHF. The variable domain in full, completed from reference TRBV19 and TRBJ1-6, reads DGGITQSPKYLFRKEGQNVTLSCEQNLNHDAMYWYRQDPGQGLRLIYYSQIVNDFQKGDIAEGYSVSREKKESFPLTVTSAQKNPTAFYLCASSPRDLSSSYNSPLHFGNGTRLTVT.

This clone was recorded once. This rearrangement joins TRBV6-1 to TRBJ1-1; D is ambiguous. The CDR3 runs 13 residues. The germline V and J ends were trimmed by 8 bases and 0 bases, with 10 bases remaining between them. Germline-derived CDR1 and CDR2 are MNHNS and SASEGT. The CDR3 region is CASLRTVNTEAFF. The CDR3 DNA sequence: TGTGCCAGCCTACGGACTGTGAACACTGAAGCTTTCTTT.

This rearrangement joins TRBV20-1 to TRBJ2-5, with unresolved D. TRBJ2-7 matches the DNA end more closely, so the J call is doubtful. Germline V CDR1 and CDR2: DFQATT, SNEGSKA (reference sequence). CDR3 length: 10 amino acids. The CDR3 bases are TGCAGTGCTAAGAACTACGAGCAGTACTTC. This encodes CSAKNYEQYF.

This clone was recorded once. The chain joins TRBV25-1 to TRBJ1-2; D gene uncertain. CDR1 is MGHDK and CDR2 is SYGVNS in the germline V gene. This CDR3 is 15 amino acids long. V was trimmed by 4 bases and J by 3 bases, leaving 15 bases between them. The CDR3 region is CASSVPGSTDYGYTF. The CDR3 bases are TGTGCCAGCAGTGTTCCAGGCAGCACAGACTATGGCTACACCTTC.

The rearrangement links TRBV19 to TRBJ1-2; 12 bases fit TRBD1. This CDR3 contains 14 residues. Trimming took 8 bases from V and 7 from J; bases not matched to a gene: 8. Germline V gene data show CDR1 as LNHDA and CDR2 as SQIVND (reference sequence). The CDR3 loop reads CASLPGQGAPGYTF. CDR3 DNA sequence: TGTGCCAGTCTACCGGGACAGGGGGCGCCTGGCTACACCTTC.

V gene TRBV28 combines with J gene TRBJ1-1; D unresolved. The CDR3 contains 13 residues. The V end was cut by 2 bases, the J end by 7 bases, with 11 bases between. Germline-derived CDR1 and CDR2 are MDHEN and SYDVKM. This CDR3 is CASSLPIGVEAFF. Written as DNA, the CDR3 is TGTGCCAGCAGTTTACCGATCGGGGTTGAAGCTTTCTTT.